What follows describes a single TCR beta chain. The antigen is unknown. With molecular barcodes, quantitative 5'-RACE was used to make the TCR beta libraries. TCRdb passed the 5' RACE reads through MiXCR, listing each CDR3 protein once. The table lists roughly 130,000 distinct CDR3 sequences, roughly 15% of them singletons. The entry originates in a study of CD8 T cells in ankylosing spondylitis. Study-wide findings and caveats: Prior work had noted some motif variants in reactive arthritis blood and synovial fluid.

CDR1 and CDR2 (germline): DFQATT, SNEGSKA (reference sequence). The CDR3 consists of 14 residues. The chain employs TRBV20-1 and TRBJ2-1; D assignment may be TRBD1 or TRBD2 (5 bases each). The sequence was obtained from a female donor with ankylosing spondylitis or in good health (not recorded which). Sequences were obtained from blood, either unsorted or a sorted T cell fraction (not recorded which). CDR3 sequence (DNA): TGCAGCGAGCTTATCGGGGCGGATTACAATGAGCAGTTCTTC. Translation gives CSELIGADYNEQFF.